This T cell receptor (beta chain) was sequenced during a study of response to subunit inactivated influenza vaccine. Study-level findings and limits: Each seasonal influenza vaccination recruits few new T cells, the authors suggested.

Deletions cut 0 bases from V and 2 bases from J, with 11 bases between. This CDR3 contains 16 residues. The germline CDR1 and CDR2 sequences are LGHNA and YSLEER. Each CDR3 protein is one row after TCRdb ran MiXCR on the RT-PCR reads. Here the sample spans 450,000 to 600,000 distinct CDR3 sequences, approximately 17% being singletons. To note about this clonotype: The antigen is not known.

The sequenced sample was CD4+ T cells sorted from PBMCs, obtained around 25 months after vaccination. The sequence derives from a man between 50 and 70 years old who received an inactivated influenza vaccine. This chain joins TRBV4-3 and TRBJ1-5; D is undetermined. This chain's CDR3 is CASSQDFGVGNQPQHF. In nucleotides, the CDR3 is TGCGCCAGCAGCCAAGATTTCGGGGTCGGCAATCAGCCCCAGCATTTT.